This T cell receptor (beta chain) originates from a study of graft-versus-host responses after intestinal transplantation. Study outcomes and limitations: Among recipient marrow samples, GvH clones were found; some appeared first in ileum or blood.

The assay was immunoSEQ multiplex PCR, and TCRdb's table has in-frame clones only and misses some. The table has a few thousand clones, about two thirds seen once. V lost 3 bases, J lost 1 base, and 9 bases lay in between. This CDR3 spans 14 amino acids. CDR1 is MNHNY and CDR2 is SVGAGI in the germline V gene (reference sequence). By frequency in the sample, this clone is medium-sized. Its antigen is unknown. V usage is TRBV6-6 and J usage is TRBJ1-1, with D unclear. The sample in question was PBMCs, obtained 300 to 340 days after intestinal transplant. The clonotype was recovered from a human patient who received an intestinal transplant, so some T cells may come from the graft donor. In DNA form, the CDR3 reads TGTGCCAGCAGTTATTTCGGGGAGAACACTGAAGCTTTCTTT. Encoded protein: CASSYFGENTEAFF.